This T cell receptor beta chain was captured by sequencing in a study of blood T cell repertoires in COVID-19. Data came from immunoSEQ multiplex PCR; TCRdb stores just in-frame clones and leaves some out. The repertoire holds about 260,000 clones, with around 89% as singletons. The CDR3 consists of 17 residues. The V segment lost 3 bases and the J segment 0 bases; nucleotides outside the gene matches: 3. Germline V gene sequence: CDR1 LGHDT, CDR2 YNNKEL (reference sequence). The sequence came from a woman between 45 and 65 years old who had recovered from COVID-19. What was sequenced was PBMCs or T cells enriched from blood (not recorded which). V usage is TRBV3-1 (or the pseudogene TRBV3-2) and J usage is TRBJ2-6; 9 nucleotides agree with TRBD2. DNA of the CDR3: TGTGCCAGCAGCCACGGCGGGAGGGGCTCTGGGGCCAACGTCCTGACTTTC. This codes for CASSHGGRGSGANVLTF.